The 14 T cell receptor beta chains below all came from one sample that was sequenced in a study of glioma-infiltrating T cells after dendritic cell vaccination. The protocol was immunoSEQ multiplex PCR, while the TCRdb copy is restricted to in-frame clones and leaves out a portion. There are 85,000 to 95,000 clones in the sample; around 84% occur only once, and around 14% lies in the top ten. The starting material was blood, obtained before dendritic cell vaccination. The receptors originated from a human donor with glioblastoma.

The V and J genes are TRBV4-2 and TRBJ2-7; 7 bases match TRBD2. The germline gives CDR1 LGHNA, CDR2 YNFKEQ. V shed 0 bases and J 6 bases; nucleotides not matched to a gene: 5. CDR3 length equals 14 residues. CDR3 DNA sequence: TGTGCCAGCAGCCAAGATGATGGACTAGGCGAGCAGTACTTC. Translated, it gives CASSQDDGLGEQYF.

CDR3 sequence (DNA): TGTGCCAGCACCCCAGCCGGGACAGGGATCTACGAGCAGTACTTC. Protein sequence: CASTPAGTGIYEQYF. The V call is TRBV28, the J call TRBJ2-7, with 9 bases aligning to TRBD1. CDR3 length: 15 residues. Germline lookup yields CDR1 MDHEN and CDR2 SYDVKM. Germline trimming cut 7 bases from V and 3 bases from J; bases unmatched to any gene: 10.

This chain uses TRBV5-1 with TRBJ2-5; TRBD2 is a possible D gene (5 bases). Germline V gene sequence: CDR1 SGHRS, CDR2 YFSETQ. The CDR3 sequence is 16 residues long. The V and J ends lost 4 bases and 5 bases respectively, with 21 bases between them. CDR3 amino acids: CASSAARLALLETQYF. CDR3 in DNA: TGCGCCAGCAGCGCCGCGCGGCTAGCACTCTTGGAGACCCAGTACTTC. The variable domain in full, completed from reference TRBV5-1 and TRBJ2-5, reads KAGVTQTPRYLIKTRGQQVTLSCSPISGHRSVSWYQQTPGQGLQFLFEYFSETQRNKGNFPGRFSGRQFSNSRSEMNVSTLELGDSALYLCASSAARLALLETQYFGPGTRLLVL.

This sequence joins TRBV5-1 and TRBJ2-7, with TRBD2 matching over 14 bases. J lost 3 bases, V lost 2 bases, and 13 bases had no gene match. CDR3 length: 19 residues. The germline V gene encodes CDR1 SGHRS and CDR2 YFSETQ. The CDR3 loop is CASSLKRLAGGPGYYEQYF. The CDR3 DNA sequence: TGCGCCAGCAGCTTAAAGCGACTAGCGGGAGGGCCGGGCTACTACGAGCAGTACTTC.

Here the CDR3 DNA reads TGCGCCAGCAGCCATTACGACGGGACAGATACGCAGTATTTT. This sequence encodes CASSHYDGTDTQYF. This sequence joins TRBV4-1 and TRBJ2-3; D unresolved. Germline loops: CDR1 MGHRA, CDR2 YSYEKL. The length of the CDR3 is 14 residues. V was cut by 3 bases and J by 3 bases, with 10 bases left in between.

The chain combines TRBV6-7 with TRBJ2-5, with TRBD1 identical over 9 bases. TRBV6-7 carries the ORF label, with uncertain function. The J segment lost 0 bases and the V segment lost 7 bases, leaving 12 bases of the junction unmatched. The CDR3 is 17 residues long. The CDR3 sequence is CASIPGQGIKYQETQYF. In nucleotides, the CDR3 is TGTGCCAGCATCCCGGGACAGGGAATTAAGTACCAAGAGACCCAGTACTTC.

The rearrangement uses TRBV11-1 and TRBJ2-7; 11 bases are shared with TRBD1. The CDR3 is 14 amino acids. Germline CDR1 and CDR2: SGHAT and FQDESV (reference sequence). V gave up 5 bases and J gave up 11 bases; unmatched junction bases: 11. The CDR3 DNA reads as TGTGCCAGCAGCCCGGAGGGACAGGGGGTTACGGAGTACTTC. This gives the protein CASSPEGQGVTEYF.

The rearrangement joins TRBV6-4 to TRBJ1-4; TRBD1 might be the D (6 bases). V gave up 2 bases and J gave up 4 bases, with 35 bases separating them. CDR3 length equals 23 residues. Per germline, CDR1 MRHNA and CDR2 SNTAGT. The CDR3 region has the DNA TGTGCCAGCAGTGACCCCATATTCCAAAAGACAGGCCAAAACTCCCCCGTTAATGAAAAACTGTTTTTT. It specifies CASSDPIFQKTGQNSPVNEKLFF.

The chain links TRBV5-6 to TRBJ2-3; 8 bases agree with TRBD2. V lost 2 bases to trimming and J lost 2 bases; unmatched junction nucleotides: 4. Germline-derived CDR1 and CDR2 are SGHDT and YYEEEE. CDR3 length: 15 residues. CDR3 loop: CASSFRTSFTDTQYF. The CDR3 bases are TGTGCCAGCAGCTTTAGGACTAGCTTCACAGATACGCAGTATTTT.

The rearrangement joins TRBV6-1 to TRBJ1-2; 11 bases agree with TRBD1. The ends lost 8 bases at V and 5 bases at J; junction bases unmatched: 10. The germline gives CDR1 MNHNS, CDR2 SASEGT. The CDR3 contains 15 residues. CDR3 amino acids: CASGDRGNSNYGYTF. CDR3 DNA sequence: TGTGCCAGCGGGGACAGGGGGAATAGTAATTATGGCTACACCTTC.

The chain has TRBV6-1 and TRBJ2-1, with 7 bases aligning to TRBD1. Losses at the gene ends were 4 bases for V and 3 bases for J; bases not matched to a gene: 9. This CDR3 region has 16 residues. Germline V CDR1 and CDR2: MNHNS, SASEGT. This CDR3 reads CASSAHETGIYNEQFF. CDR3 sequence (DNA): TGTGCCAGCAGTGCCCACGAGACAGGGATCTACAATGAGCAGTTCTTC.

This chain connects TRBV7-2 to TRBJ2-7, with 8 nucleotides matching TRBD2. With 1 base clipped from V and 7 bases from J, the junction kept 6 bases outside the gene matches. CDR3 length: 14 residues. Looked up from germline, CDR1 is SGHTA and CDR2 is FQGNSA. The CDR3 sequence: CASSLGTGTREQYF. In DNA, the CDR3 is TGTGCCAGCAGCTTAGGGACGGGGACTAGGGAGCAGTACTTC.

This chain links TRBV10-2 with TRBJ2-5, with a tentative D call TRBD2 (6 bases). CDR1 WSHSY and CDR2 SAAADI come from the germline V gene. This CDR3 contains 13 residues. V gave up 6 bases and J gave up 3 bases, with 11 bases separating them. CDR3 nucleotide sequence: TGCGCCAGCAGCCGTTGGGGGGAAGAGACCCAGTACTTC. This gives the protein CASSRWGEETQYF.

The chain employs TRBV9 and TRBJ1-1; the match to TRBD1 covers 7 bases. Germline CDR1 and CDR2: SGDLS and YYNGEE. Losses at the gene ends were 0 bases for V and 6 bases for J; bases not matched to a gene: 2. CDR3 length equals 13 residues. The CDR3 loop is CASSVAGGSEAFF. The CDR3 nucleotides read TGTGCCAGCAGCGTAGCAGGGGGTTCTGAAGCTTTCTTT.